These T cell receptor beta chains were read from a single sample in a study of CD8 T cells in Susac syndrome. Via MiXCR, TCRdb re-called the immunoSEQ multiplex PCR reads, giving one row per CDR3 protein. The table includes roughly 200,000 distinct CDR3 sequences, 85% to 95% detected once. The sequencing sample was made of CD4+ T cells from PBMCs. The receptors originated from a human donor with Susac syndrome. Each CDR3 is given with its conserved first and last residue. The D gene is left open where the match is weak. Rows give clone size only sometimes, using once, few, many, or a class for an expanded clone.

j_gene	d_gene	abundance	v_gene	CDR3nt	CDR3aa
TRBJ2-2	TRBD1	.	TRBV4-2	TGTGCCAGCAGCTACCAAGCCGGGACAGGGGACGACGGGGAGCTGTTTTTT	CASSYQAGTGDDGELFF
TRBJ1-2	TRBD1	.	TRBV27	TGTGCCAGCAGTCCCGGGCGGGACAGTAACTTATGGGGCTACACCTTC	CASSPGRDSNLWGYTF
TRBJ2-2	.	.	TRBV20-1	TGCAGTGCTAGCCAGGGTGGAGACACCGGGGAGCTGTTTTTT	CSASQGGDTGELFF
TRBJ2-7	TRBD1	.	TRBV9	TGTGCCAGCAGCAACCGGGACAGGGACTACGAGCAGTACTTC	CASSNRDRDYEQYF
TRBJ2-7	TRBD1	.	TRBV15	TGTGCCACCAGCAGAGATCAATTTGGGACAGGGGTGCAGTACTTC	CATSRDQFGTGVQYF
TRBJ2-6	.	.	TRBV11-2	TGTGCCAGCAGCTTAACGGGGGCCAACGTCCTGACTTTC	CASSLTGANVLTF
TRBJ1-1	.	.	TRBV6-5	TGTGCCAGCAGTTACAGGGTGAACACTGAAGCTTTCTTT	CASSYRVNTEAFF
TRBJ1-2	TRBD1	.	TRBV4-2	TGTGCCAGCAGCCAAGATAGCGGGGACAGGGCTTACTATGGCTACACCTTC	CASSQDSGDRAYYGYTF
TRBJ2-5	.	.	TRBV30	TGTGCCTGGCTCCCCCCGCAGGGACGGCAAGAGACCCAGTACTTC	CAWLPPQGRQETQYF
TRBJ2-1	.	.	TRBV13	TGTGCCAGCCGGGACGGCGGGGGCCCGAGCTCCTACAATGAGCAGTTCTTC	CASRDGGGPSSYNEQFF
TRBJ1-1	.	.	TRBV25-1	TGTGCCAGCACCGCGGGCAGCCCCAGGAGTACTGAAGCTTTCTTT	CASTAGSPRSTEAFF
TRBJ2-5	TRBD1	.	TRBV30	TGTGCCTGGAACAGGGGGCAAGAGACCCAGTACTTC	CAWNRGQETQYF
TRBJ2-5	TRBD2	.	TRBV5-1	TGCGCCAGCAGCCCCGGGATAGCGGGGTCCCAAGAGACCCAGTACTTC	CASSPGIAGSQETQYF
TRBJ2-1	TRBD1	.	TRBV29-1	TGCAGCGCCCCTGTAGGGGGCAGGTACAATGAGCAGTTCTTC	CSAPVGGRYNEQFF
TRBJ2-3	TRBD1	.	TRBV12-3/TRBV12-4	TGTGCCAGCAGTCCCCACAGGGGGCGCACAGATACGCAGTATTTT	CASSPHRGRTDTQYF
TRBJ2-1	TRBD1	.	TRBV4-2	TGTGCCAGCAGCAGCAGTCCGGGACAGGGTGACAATGAGCAGTTCTTC	CASSSSPGQGDNEQFF
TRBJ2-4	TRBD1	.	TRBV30	TGTGCCTGGAGAGGAGACAGGGGCGCCAAAAACATTCAGTACTTC	CAWRGDRGAKNIQYF
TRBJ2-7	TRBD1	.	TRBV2	TGTGCCAGCAGTGCGGACAGGGGCGAGCAGTACTTC	CASSADRGEQYF
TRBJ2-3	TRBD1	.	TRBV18	TGTGCCAGCTCACCGAGGCCGGGACAGGGGGCGGCAGATACGCAGTATTTT	CASSPRPGQGAADTQYF
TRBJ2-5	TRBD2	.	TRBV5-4	TGTGCCAGCAGCTCTAGCGGGGGGGTGCAAGAGACCCAGTACTTC	CASSSSGGVQETQYF
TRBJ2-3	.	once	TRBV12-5	TGTGCTAGTGGTCCTAAGAGCGGCACAGATACGCAGTATTTT	CASGPKSGTDTQYF
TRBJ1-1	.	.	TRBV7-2	TGTGCCAGCAGCTCCCCCAGGGTGAACACTGAAGCTTTCTTT	CASSSPRVNTEAFF
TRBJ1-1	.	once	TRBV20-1	TGCAGTGCTAGAGGAGGGGAAGCGGGCACTGAAGCTTTCTTT	CSARGGEAGTEAFF
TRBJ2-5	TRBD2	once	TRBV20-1	TGCAGTGCAAGAGGGCCTAGCGGGTGGGGGGAGACCCAGTACTTC	CSARGPSGWGETQYF
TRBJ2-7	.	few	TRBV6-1	TGTGCCAGCAGGAGATCTGGACAGTCTTACGAGCAGTACTTC	CASRRSGQSYEQYF
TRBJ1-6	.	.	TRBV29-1	TGCAGCGTTAGGGGGGCGGCGAGTTCACCCCTCCACTTT	CSVRGAASSPLHF
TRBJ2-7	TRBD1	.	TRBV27	TGTGCCAGCAGCTTTCTGACAGGGTCGGGCCAGTACGAGCAGTACTTC	CASSFLTGSGQYEQYF
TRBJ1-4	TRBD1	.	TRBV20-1	TGCAGTGCTAGAGGGGGACAGGAAAAACTGTTTTTT	CSARGGQEKLFF
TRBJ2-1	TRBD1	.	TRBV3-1	TGTGCCAGCAGCCAAGGGACAGGACCGGGGAATGAGCAGTTCTTC	CASSQGTGPGNEQFF
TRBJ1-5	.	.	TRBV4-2	TGTGCCAGCGGGGGGAGCAATCAGCCCCAGCATTTT	CASGGSNQPQHF
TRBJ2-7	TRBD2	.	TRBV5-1	TGCGCCAGCACCCCCGGGGACAGAGGGACTAGCGGGGCGGAGCAGTACTTC	CASTPGDRGTSGAEQYF
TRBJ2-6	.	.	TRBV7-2	TGTGCCAGCAGCCCCGCCGCCTCCAGCTCTGGGGCCAACGTCCTGACTTTC	CASSPAASSSGANVLTF
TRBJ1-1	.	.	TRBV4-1	TGCGCCAGCAGCCAACTTCCGGGACGGCGTGAAGCTTTCTTT	CASSQLPGRREAFF
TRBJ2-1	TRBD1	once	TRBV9	TGTGCCAGCAGCTCGCGGGGACAGGGCGATGAGCAGTTCTTC	CASSSRGQGDEQFF
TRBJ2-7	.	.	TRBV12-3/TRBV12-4	TGTGCCAGCAGTCTCCTGGCGTCAGGGACCGAGCAGTACTTC	CASSLLASGTEQYF
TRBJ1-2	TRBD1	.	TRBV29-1	TGCAGCGCATACAGGGGATTAGGTGGCTACACCTTC	CSAYRGLGGYTF
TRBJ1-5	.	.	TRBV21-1	TGTGCCAGCAGCGATCAAGGGCTTGGTGGCAATCAGCCCCAGCATTTT	CASSDQGLGGNQPQHF
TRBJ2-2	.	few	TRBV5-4	TGTGCCAGCAGCTTGGGCACAGGGAACACCGGGGAGCTGTTTTTT	CASSLGTGNTGELFF